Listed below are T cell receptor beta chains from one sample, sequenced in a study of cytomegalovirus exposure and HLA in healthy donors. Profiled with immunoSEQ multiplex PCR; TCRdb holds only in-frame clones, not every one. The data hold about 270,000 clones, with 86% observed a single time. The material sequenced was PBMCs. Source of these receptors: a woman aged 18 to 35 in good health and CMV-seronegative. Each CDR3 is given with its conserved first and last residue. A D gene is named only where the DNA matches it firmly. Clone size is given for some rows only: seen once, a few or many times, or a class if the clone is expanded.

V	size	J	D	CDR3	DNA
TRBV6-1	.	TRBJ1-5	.	CASSKPQDNQPQHF	TGTGCCAGCAGCAAACCACAGGACAATCAGCCCCAGCATTTT
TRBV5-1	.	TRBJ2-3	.	CASSSGERSTDTQYF	TGCGCCAGCAGCTCTGGGGAGCGGAGCACAGATACGCAGTATTTT
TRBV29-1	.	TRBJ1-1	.	CSADIRGTEAFF	TGCAGCGCGGACATTCGGGGGACTGAAGCTTTCTTT
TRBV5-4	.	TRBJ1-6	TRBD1	CASSKPGQPNGSPLHF	TGTGCCAGCAGCAAGCCGGGACAGCCTAACGGGTCACCCCTCCACTTT
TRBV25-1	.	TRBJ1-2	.	CASSEFPQLGGGYTF	TGTGCCAGCAGTGAATTCCCCCAATTAGGGGGAGGCTACACCTTC
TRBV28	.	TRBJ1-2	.	CASSLSARLYGYTF	TGTGCCAGCAGTTTATCGGCTAGGCTCTATGGCTACACCTTC
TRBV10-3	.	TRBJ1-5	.	CAISPSGQFSNQPQHF	TGTGCCATCAGCCCCTCTGGACAGTTTAGCAATCAGCCCCAGCATTTT
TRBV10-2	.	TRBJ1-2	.	CASSEFRDTYYNYGYTF	TGCGCCAGCAGTGAATTTAGGGACACATATTATAACTATGGCTACACCTTC
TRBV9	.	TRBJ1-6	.	CASSVVTAPNSPLHF	TGTGCCAGCAGCGTAGTTACAGCTCCGAATTCACCCCTCCACTTT
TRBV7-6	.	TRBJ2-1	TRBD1	CASSHRQGSSYNEQFF	TGTGCCAGCAGCCACCGACAGGGGAGCTCCTACAATGAGCAGTTCTTC
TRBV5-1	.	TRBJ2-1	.	CATGDSSYNEQFF	TGCGCCACCGGGGATAGTTCCTACAATGAGCAGTTCTTC
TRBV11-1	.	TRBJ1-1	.	CASRAYLVPAGRGTEAFF	TGTGCCAGCAGAGCTTATTTGGTCCCCGCAGGAAGGGGCACTGAAGCTTTCTTT
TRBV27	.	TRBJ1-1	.	CASSSGANHEAFF	TGTGCCAGCAGTTCAGGGGCGAATCATGAAGCTTTCTTT
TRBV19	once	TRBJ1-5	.	CASRFSPGGYSNQPQHF	TGTGCCAGTCGGTTTTCCCCGGGGGGTTATAGCAATCAGCCCCAGCATTTT
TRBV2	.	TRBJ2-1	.	CASRPPESHEQFF	TGTGCCAGCAGACCACCCGAGAGCCATGAGCAGTTCTTC
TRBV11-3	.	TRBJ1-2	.	CASSLDFQLSF	TGTGCCAGCAGCTTAGATTTCCAGTTATCCTTC
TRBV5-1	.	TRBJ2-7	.	CASSHSDPYEQYF	TGCGCCAGCAGCCACAGTGACCCCTACGAGCAGTACTTC
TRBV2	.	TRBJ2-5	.	CASSSEGRETQYF	TGTGCCAGCAGCAGTGAGGGCAGGGAGACCCAGTACTTC
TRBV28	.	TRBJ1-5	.	CASSLLQGNQPQHF	TGTGCCAGCAGTTTACTACAGGGAAATCAGCCCCAGCATTTT
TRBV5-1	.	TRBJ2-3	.	CASSFYVGSNREDTQYF	TGCGCCAGCAGCTTTTATGTCGGGAGCAATCGGGAAGATACGCAGTATTTT
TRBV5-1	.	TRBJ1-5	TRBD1	CASSLAPGQGAQPQHF	TGCGCCAGCAGCTTGGCCCCGGGACAGGGGGCACAGCCCCAGCATTTT
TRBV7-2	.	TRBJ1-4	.	CASSLRPTGLNEKLFF	TGTGCCAGCAGCTTAAGACCGACAGGATTGAATGAAAAACTGTTTTTT
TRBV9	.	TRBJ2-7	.	CASSVAAEPSSYEQYF	TGTGCCAGCAGCGTAGCGGCGGAACCGTCCTCCTACGAGCAGTACTTC
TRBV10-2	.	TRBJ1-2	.	CASSESKAGYGYTF	TGCGCCAGCAGTGAGTCGAAGGCAGGTTATGGCTACACCTTC
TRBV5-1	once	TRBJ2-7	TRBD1	CASSLAGTGVNYEQYF	TGCGCCAGCAGCTTGGCCGGGACAGGGGTTAACTACGAGCAGTACTTC
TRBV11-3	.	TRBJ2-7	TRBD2	CASSLDRAGGDEQYF	TGTGCCAGCAGCTTAGATCGAGCGGGAGGGGACGAGCAGTACTTC
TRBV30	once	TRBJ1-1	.	CAWGLIQANTEAFF	TGTGCCTGGGGTTTGATCCAGGCGAACACTGAAGCTTTCTTT
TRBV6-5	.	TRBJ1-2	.	CASSFRQRHNYGYTF	TGTGCCAGCAGTTTCCGACAGCGACACAACTATGGCTACACCTTC
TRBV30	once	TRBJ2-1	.	CAWTIAEGSSYNEQFF	TGTGCCTGGACCATAGCGGAGGGGAGCTCCTACAATGAGCAGTTCTTC
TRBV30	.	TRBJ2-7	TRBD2	CAWSVIGGRAWEQYF	TGTGCCTGGAGTGTAATCGGCGGGAGGGCTTGGGAGCAGTACTTC
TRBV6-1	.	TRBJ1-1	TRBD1	CASSGSVGQGAPAASEAFF	TGTGCCAGCAGTGGCTCTGTGGGACAGGGGGCCCCCGCCGCCTCTGAAGCTTTCTTT
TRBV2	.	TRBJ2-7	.	CASTLVAAYEQYF	TGTGCCAGCACCTTAGTAGCGGCCTACGAGCAGTACTTC
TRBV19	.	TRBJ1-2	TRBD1	CASTMDRQYGYTF	TGTGCCAGTACCATGGACAGGCAGTATGGCTACACCTTC
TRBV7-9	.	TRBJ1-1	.	CASPPVGRLAGTEAFF	TGTGCCAGCCCCCCGGTCGGTCGCCTCGCGGGCACTGAAGCTTTCTTT
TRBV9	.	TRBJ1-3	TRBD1	CASSDRGTGNTIYF	TGTGCCAGCAGCGACAGGGGAACTGGAAACACCATATATTTT
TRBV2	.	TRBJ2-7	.	CASSALYQGYEQYF	TGTGCCAGCAGTGCCTTGTACCAGGGCTACGAGCAGTACTTC
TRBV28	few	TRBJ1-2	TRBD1	CASSLQGEDFGYTF	TGTGCCAGCAGTTTGCAGGGGGAGGATTTTGGCTACACCTTC
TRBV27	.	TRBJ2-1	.	CASSLLARNEQFF	TGTGCCAGCAGTTTATTGGCCCGTAATGAGCAGTTCTTC
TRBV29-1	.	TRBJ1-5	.	CSGIQGSNQPQHF	TGCAGCGGGATACAGGGTAGCAATCAGCCCCAGCATTTT
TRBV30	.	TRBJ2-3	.	CAWSVLTSTDTQYF	TGTGCCTGGAGTGTATTAACTAGCACAGATACGCAGTATTTT
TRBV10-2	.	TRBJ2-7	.	CASRGPAAYEQYF	TGCGCCAGCAGGGGGCCTGCGGCCTACGAGCAGTACTTC
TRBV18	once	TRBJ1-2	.	CASSPPPGEFYGYTF	TGTGCCAGCTCACCACCGCCAGGGGAGTTCTATGGCTACACCTTC
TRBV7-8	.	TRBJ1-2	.	CASSRRDYGYTF	TGTGCCAGCAGCCGACGGGATTATGGCTACACCTTC
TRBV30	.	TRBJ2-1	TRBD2	CATPGTKNEQFF	TGTGCCACCCCCGGGACTAAAAATGAGCAGTTCTTC
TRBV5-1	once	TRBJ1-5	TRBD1	CASSLAGIGQGSNQPQHF	TGCGCCAGCAGCTTGGCCGGGATTGGACAGGGAAGCAATCAGCCCCAGCATTTT
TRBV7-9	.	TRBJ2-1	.	CASSPSTAQFF	TGTGCCAGCAGCCCCTCTACAGCACAGTTCTTC
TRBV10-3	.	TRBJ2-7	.	CAISESKEKEYEQYF	TGTGCCATCAGTGAATCAAAGGAGAAGGAATACGAGCAGTACTTC
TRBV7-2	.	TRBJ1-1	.	CASSLALWQGTNTEAFF	TGTGCCAGCAGCTTAGCGCTTTGGCAGGGGACGAACACTGAAGCTTTCTTT
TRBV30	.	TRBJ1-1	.	CAWSVQVNTEAFF	TGTGCCTGGAGTGTACAAGTGAACACTGAAGCTTTCTTT
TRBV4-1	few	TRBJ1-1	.	CASSPFSSGNTEAFF	TGCGCCAGCAGCCCATTCTCTTCGGGGAACACTGAAGCTTTCTTT
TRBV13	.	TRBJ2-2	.	CASSFFEANTGELFF	TGTGCCAGCAGCTTCTTTGAGGCGAACACCGGGGAGCTGTTTTTT